The 20 T cell receptor beta chains below were found in one sample sequenced in a study of Tregs in tolerant kidney transplant recipients. Clones were sequenced by immunoSEQ multiplex PCR, and TCRdb holds only the in-frame ones, with some missing. This table holds over 60,000 clones, 84% found once. Sequenced input: CD4+ T cells from blood. Receptors originate from a human donor in good health.

The gene calls are TRBV6-5 and TRBJ1-4, with TRBD1 identical over 9 bases. The length of the CDR3 is 16 residues. Germline V gene data show CDR1 as MNHEY and CDR2 as SVGAGI. The V segment lost 2 bases and the J segment 8 bases; nucleotides outside the gene matches: 9. The CDR3 loop reads CASSYTRDRAREKLFF. CDR3 bases: TGTGCCAGCAGTTACACCCGGGACAGGGCGAGGGAAAAACTGTTTTTT.

The chain carries TRBV29-1 and TRBJ2-7; D could derive from TRBD1 or TRBD2 (5 bases each). The V gene lost 6 bases and the J gene lost 2 bases, with 14 bases spanning the gap. The CDR3 spans 13 residues. CDR1 and CDR2 from the germline V gene are SQVTM and ANQGSEA. The CDR3 here is CSVLGEGTYEQYF. In nucleotides, the CDR3 is TGCAGCGTGCTGGGGGAAGGTACCTACGAGCAGTACTTC.

The V and J genes are TRBV5-1 and TRBJ2-2; perhaps D is TRBD1 or TRBD2 (6 bases each). Per germline, CDR1 SGHRS and CDR2 YFSETQ. The CDR3 length is 17 residues. V shed 0 bases and J shed 4 bases, with 16 bases lying between them. The CDR3 DNA sequence: TGCGCCAGCAGCTTGGCCGGGGGCGGGATTGTCACCGGGGAGCTGTTTTTT. As protein: CASSLAGGGIVTGELFF.

This chain links TRBV7-2 with TRBJ2-3, with D perhaps matching TRBD1 (6 bases). The CDR3 contains 18 residues. Per germline, CDR1 SGHTA and CDR2 FQGNSA. Trimming removed 4 bases at V and 1 base at J, with 21 bases between. DNA for the CDR3: TGTGCCAGCAGCTCTAGAGCCTACAGGGCAGGACGCACAGATACGCAGTATTTT. Its protein is CASSSRAYRAGRTDTQYF.

The chain recombines TRBV30 with TRBJ2-7; TRBD1 agrees at 8 bases. This CDR3 is 13 amino acids long. Germline CDR1 reads GTSNPN; CDR2 reads SVGIG (reference sequence). Trimming took 4 bases from V and 3 from J; bases not matched to a gene: 5. The CDR3 spells CAWTRQGIYEQYF. DNA for the CDR3: TGTGCCTGGACGCGACAGGGGATCTACGAGCAGTACTTC.

The V and J genes are TRBV19 and TRBJ1-1; no reliable D call. Looked up from germline, CDR1 is LNHDA and CDR2 is SQIVND (reference sequence). The CDR3 consists of 15 residues. The germline V and J ends were trimmed by 3 bases and 0 bases, with 11 bases remaining between them. The CDR3 DNA is TGTGCCAGTAGTATCCCTAAGGGTTTGAACACTGAAGCTTTCTTT. It codes for CASSIPKGLNTEAFF.

The V call is TRBV7-3, the J call TRBJ1-5; D unclear. Trimming cost V 4 bases and J 2 bases, with 15 bases left between them. The CDR3 spans 16 residues. The V gene's germline CDR1 is SGHTA and CDR2 FQGTGA. The CDR3 DNA sequence: TGTGCCAGCAGCTCGTCGACGCCGAGGGGCAATCAGCCCCAGCATTTT. Translating it yields CASSSSTPRGNQPQHF.

The chain links TRBV7-6 to TRBJ2-5; a weak D match, TRBD1 (6 bases). The CDR3 runs to 14 residues. Trimming took 5 bases from V and 3 from J, leaving 13 bases between them. The germline CDR1 and CDR2 sequences are SGHVS and FNYEAQ. The CDR3 loop reads CASSPRQVKETQYF. CDR3 bases: TGTGCCAGCAGCCCACGACAGGTTAAAGAGACCCAGTACTTC.

The genes are TRBV9 and TRBJ1-1; D not certain. The CDR3 extends over 14 amino acids. Germline CDR1 SGDLS, CDR2 YYNGEE. The ends were cut back, 1 base at V and 4 bases at J, with 11 bases in the middle. The CDR3 loop is CASSVSRASTEAFF. In nucleotides, the CDR3 is TGTGCCAGCAGCGTATCAAGGGCGAGCACTGAAGCTTTCTTT.

The rearrangement links TRBV7-9 to TRBJ2-3; 9 bases align to TRBD1. V was pared by 5 bases and J by 8 bases, with 8 bases of the junction left unmatched. The CDR3 covers 14 residues. CDR1 is SEHNR and CDR2 is FQNEAQ in the germline V gene (reference sequence). The chain's CDR3 is CASSPGQGIGTQYF. DNA of the CDR3: TGTGCCAGCAGCCCTGGACAGGGGATCGGTACGCAGTATTTT.

The rearrangement joins TRBV7-2 to TRBJ2-7; D is possibly TRBD1 (5 bases). V lost 1 base and J 2 bases, leaving 9 bases between the germline ends. The CDR3 is 14 residues long. Germline V lookup: CDR1 SGHTA, CDR2 FQGNSA. Here the CDR3 reads CASSLGGHAYEQYF. The CDR3 bases are TGTGCCAGCAGCTTAGGAGGACACGCCTACGAGCAGTACTTC.

The DNA for the CDR3 is TGTGCCAGCAGTGAAATGTCCCTATACTATGGCTACACCTTC. This translates into CASSEMSLYYGYTF. The chain carries TRBV6-1 and TRBJ1-2; no firm D call. CDR1 is MNHNS and CDR2 is SASEGT in the germline V gene. Trimming took off 2 bases at V and 3 bases at J, with 10 bases between the two ends. This CDR3 contains 14 residues.

This clone came up a few times. This chain links TRBV6-1 with TRBJ1-1; 7 bases align to TRBD1. Germline V gene sequence: CDR1 MNHNS, CDR2 SASEGT. V lost 5 bases and J lost 4; bases outside the gene matches: 7. This CDR3 has 14 amino acids. The CDR3 protein is CASSRQGRVTEAFF. Written as DNA, the CDR3 is TGTGCCAGCAGTCGACAGGGTAGGGTCACTGAAGCTTTCTTT.

J is TRBJ2-7 and V is TRBV19; possible D gene TRBD1, 6 bases. The CDR3 has 19 residues. Trimming cost V 1 base and J 8 bases, with 30 bases left between them. CDR1 and CDR2 from the germline V gene are LNHDA and SQIVND (reference sequence). The DNA for the CDR3 is TGTGCCAGTAGTATAGGACCGGGACAAGGGGGAGTGAGGTCCGCTCAGCAGTACTTC. Translation: CASSIGPGQGGVRSAQQYF.

This chain joins TRBV29-1 and TRBJ1-5, with D unclear. Trimming took 2 bases from V and 7 from J, leaving 12 bases between them. The germline V gene has CDR1 SQVTM and CDR2 ANQGSEA. The length of the CDR3 is 13 residues. The CDR3 region is CSVEIGVGQPQHF. The CDR3 DNA reads TGCAGCGTTGAAATCGGGGTCGGGCAGCCCCAGCATTTT.

This rearrangement joins TRBV30 to TRBJ2-7; 7 bases align to TRBD1. Germline loops: CDR1 GTSNPN, CDR2 SVGIG (reference sequence). J was trimmed by 2 bases and V by 5 bases; bases with no gene match: 3. The CDR3 runs 12 residues. The CDR3 DNA reads TGTGCCTGGGGGGACAGACCCTACGAGCAGTACTTC. This gives the protein CAWGDRPYEQYF.

The chain recombines TRBV7-3 with TRBJ2-3; D possibly corresponds to TRBD1 (6 bases). The ends were cut back, 6 bases at V and 3 bases at J, with 16 bases in the middle. CDR3 length equals 15 residues. Per the germline V gene, CDR1 is SGHTA and CDR2 is FQGTGA. CDR3 in amino acids: CASSPQGGRTDTQYF. CDR3 coding DNA: TGTGCCAGCAGTCCACAGGGTGGTCGAACAGATACGCAGTATTTT.

This chain joins TRBV9 and TRBJ2-3; D may match TRBD1 or TRBD2 (5 bases each). Looked up from germline, CDR1 is SGDLS and CDR2 is YYNGEE. The CDR3 covers 14 residues. Trimming removed 4 bases from V and 4 bases from J, with 13 bases in between. CDR3 DNA: TGTGCCAGCAGCCCAAGGGGAGTAGCAGATACGCAGTATTTT. It is translated as CASSPRGVADTQYF. Drawing the rest from reference TRBV9 and TRBJ2-3, the complete variable domain is DSGVTQTPKHLITATGQRVTLRCSPRSGDLSVYWYQQSLDQGLQFLIQYYNGEERAKGNILERFSAQQFPDLHSELNLSSLELGDSALYFCASSPRGVADTQYFGPGTRLTVL.

This clone was counted a few times. J is TRBJ1-1 and V is TRBV5-1; TRBD1 matches at 8 bases. There are 14 residues in the CDR3. The trim removed 4 bases at V and 4 bases at J, leaving 6 bases unmatched. Germline loops: CDR1 SGHRS, CDR2 YFSETQ. CDR3 nucleotide sequence: TGCGCCAGCAGCAAGACAGGGGTGGGCACTGAAGCTTTCTTT. Its protein is CASSKTGVGTEAFF.

In this sample, this clone turned up once. The V and J genes are TRBV5-8 and TRBJ2-5, with TRBD2 as a possible D gene (6 bases). V dropped 3 bases and J dropped 9 bases, with 21 bases sitting between them. The germline gives CDR1 SGHTS, CDR2 YDEGEE. The CDR3 loop spans 15 amino acids. CDR3 loop: CASSSGLNWGGPQYF. As DNA, the CDR3 is TGTGCCAGCAGCTCAGGACTCAACTGGGGAGGACCCCAGTACTTC.